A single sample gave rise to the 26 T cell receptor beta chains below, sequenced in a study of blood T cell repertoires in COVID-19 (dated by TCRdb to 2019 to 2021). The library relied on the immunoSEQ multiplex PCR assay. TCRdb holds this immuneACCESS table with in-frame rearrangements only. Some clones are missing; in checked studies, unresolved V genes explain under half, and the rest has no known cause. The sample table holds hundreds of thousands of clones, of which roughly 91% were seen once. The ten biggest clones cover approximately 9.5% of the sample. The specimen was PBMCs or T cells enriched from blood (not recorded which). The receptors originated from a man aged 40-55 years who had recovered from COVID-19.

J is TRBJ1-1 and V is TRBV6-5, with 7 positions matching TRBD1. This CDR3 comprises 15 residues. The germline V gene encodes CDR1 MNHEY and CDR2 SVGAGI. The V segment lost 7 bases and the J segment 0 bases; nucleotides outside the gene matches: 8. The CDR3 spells CASIERDRLNTEAFF. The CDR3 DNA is TGTGCCAGCATCGAAAGGGACAGATTGAACACTGAAGCTTTCTTT.

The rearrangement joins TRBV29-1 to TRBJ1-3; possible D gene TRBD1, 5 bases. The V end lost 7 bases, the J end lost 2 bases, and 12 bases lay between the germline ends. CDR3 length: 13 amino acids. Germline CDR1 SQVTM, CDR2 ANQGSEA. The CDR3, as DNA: TGCAGCGCGATCAGGGCGCCTGGAAACACCATATATTTT. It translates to CSAIRAPGNTIYF.

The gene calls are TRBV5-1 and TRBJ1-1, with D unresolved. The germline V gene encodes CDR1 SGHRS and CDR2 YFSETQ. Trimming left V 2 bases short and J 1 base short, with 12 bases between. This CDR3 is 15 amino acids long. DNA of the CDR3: TGCGCCAGCAGCTTTCCACACGGGAAGAACACTGAAGCTTTCTTT. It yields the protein CASSFPHGKNTEAFF.

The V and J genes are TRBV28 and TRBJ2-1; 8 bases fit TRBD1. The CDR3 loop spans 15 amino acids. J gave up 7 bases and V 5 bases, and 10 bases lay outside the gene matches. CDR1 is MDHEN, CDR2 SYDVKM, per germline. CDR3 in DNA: TGTGCCAGCAGTGGGACAGGAATCTTGAGGAATGAGCAGTTCTTC. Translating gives CASSGTGILRNEQFF. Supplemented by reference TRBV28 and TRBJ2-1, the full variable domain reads DVKVTQSSRYLVKRTGEKVFLECVQDMDHENMFWYRQDPGLGLRLIYFSYDVKMKEKGDIPEGYSVSREKKERFSLILESASTNQTSMYLCASSGTGILRNEQFFGPGTRLTVL.

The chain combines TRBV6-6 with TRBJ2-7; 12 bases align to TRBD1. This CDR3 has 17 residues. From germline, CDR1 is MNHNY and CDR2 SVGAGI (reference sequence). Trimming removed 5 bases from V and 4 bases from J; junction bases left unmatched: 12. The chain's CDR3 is CASSRPGQGARGYEQYF. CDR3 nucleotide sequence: TGTGCCAGCAGTCGGCCGGGACAGGGGGCGCGTGGTTACGAGCAGTACTTC.

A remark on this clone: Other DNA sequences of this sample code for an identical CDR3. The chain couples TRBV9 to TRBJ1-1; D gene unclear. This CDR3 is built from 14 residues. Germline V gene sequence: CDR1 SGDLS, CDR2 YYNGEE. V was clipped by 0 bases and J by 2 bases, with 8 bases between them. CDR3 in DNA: TGTGCCAGCAGCGTAGGTAGAGGCAACACTGAAGCTTTCTTT. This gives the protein CASSVGRGNTEAFF.

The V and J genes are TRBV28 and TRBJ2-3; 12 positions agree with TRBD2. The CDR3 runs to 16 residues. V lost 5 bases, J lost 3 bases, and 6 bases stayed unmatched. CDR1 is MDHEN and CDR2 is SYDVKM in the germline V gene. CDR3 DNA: TGTGCCAGCAGTCTAGCGGGAGGGCCGCAAACAGATACGCAGTATTTT. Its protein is CASSLAGGPQTDTQYF.

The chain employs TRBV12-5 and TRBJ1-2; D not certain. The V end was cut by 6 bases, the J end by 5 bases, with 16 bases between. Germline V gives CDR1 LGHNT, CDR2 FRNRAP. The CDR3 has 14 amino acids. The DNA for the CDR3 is TGTGCTAGTGGCCCCGAGGCGTTTAAATATGGCTACACCTTC. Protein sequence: CASGPEAFKYGYTF.

The CDR3: CASSILGGEYNEQFF. The CDR3 region has the DNA TGTGCCAGCTCTATCCTGGGAGGGGAATACAATGAGCAGTTCTTC. J is TRBJ2-1 and V is TRBV9, with TRBD2 identical over 7 bases. The CDR3 sequence is 15 residues long. After removal of 7 bases from V and 4 bases from J, the junction contained 11 bases not matched to a gene. Per germline, CDR1 SGDLS and CDR2 YYNGEE.

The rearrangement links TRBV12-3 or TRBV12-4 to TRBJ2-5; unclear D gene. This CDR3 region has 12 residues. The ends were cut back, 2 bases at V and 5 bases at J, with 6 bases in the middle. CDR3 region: CASSLFLETQYF. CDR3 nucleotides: TGTGCCAGCAGTTTATTTCTGGAGACCCAGTACTTC.

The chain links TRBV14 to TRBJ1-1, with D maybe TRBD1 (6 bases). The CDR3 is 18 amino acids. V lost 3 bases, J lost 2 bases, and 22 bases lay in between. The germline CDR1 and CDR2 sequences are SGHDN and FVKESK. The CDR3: CASSQSPVGWGPNTEAFF. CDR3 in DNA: TGTGCCAGCAGCCAGTCCCCAGTGGGTTGGGGGCCAAACACTGAAGCTTTCTTT.

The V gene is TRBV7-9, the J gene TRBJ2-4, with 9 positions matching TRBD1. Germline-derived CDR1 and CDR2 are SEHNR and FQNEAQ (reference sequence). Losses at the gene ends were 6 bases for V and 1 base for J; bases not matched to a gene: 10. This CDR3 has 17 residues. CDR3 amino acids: CASSWTGALGAKNIQYF. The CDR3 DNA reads TGTGCCAGCAGTTGGACAGGGGCTTTGGGGGCCAAAAACATTCAGTACTTC.

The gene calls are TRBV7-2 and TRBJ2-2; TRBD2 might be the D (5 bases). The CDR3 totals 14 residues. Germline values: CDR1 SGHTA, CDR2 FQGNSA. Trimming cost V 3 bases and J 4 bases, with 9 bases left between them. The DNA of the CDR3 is TGTGCCAGCAGCTTCGGACTGAGCACCGGGGAGCTGTTTTTT. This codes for CASSFGLSTGELFF. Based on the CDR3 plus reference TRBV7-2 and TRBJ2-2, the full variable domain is GAGVSQSPSNKVTEKGKDVELRCDPISGHTALYWYRQSLGQGLEFLIYFQGNSAPDKSGLPSDRFSAERTGGSVSTLTIQRTQQEDSAVYLCASSFGLSTGELFFGEGSRLTVL.

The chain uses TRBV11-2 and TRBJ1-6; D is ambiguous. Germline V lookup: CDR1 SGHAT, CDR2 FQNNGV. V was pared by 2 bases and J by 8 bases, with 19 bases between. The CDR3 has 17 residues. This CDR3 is CASSLSKITAYYSPLHF. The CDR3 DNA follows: TGTGCCAGCAGCTTAAGTAAAATTACAGCCTACTATTCACCCCTCCACTTT. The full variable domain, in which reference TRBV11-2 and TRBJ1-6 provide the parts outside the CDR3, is EAGVAQSPRYKIIEKRQSVAFWCNPISGHATLYWYQQILGQGPKLLIQFQNNGVVDDSQLPKDRFSAERLKGVDSTLKIQPAKLEDSAVYLCASSLSKITAYYSPLHFGNGTRLTVT.

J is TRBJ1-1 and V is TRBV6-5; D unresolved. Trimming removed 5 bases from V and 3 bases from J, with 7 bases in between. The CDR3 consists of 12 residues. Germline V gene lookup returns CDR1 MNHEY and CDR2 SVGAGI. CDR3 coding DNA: TGTGCCAGCAGTCTAATTTACACTGAAGCTTTCTTT. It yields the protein CASSLIYTEAFF.

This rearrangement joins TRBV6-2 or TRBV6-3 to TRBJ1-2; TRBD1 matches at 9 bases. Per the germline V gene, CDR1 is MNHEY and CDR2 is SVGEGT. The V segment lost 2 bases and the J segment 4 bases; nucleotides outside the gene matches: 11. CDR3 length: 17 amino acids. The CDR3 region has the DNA TGTGCCAGCAGTTACGATCCGGGACAGGGCCAATCCTATGGCTACACCTTC. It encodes CASSYDPGQGQSYGYTF.

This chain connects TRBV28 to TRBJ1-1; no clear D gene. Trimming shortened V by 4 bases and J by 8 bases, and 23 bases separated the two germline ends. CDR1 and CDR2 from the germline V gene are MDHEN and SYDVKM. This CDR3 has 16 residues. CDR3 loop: CASSSFPLRLNGEAFF. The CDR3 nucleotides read TGTGCCAGCAGTTCCTTTCCCCTTAGACTTAACGGCGAAGCTTTCTTT.

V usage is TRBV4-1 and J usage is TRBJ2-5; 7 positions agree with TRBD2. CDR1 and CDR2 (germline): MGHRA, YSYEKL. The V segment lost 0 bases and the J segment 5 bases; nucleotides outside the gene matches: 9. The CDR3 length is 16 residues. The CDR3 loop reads CASSQESWRGGETQYF. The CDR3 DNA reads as TGCGCCAGCAGCCAAGAATCCTGGCGGGGAGGGGAGACCCAGTACTTC.

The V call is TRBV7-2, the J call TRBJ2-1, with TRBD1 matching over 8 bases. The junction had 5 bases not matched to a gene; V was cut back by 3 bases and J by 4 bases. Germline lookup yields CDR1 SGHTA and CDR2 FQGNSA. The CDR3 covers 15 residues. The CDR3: CASSFDRQGYNEQFF. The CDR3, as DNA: TGTGCCAGCAGCTTCGATCGACAGGGGTACAATGAGCAGTTCTTC.

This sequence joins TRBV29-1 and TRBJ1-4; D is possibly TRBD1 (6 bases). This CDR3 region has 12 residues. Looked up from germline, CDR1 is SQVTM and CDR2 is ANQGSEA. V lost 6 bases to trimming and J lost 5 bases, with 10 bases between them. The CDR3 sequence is CSVRDINEKLFF. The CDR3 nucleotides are TGCAGCGTACGGGACATAAATGAAAAACTGTTTTTT.

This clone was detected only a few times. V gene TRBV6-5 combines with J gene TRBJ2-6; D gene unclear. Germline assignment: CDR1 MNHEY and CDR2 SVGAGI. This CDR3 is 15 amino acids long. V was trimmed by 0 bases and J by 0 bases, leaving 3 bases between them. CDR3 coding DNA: TGTGCCAGCAGTTACTCCGGCTCTGGGGCCAACGTCCTGACTTTC. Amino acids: CASSYSGSGANVLTF.

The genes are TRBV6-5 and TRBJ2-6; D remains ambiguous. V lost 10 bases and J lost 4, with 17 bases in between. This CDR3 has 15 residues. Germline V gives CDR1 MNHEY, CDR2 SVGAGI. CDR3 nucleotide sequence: TGTGCCACCCACGGTTTCCTTCGCGGGGCCAACGTCCTGACTTTC. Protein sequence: CATHGFLRGANVLTF.

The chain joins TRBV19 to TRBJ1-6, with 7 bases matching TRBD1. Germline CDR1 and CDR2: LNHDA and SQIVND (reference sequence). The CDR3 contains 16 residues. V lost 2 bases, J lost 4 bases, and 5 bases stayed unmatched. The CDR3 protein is CASSITGTDYNSPLHF. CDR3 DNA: TGTGCCAGTAGTATAACCGGGACAGATTATAATTCACCCCTCCACTTT.

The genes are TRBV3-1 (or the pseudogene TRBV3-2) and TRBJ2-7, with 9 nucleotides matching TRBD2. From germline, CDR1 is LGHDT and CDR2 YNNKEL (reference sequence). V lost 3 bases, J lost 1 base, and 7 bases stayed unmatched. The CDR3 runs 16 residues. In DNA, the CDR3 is TGTGCCAGCAGCCAGGACAGAGCGGGAGGTTCCTACGAGCAGTACTTC. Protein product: CASSQDRAGGSYEQYF.

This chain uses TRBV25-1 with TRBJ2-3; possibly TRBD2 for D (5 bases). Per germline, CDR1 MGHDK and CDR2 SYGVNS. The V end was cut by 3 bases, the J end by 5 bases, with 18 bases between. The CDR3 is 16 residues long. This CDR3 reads CASSDSSRKGEDTQYF. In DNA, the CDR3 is TGTGCCAGCAGTGATTCTTCCCGGAAGGGAGAAGATACGCAGTATTTT.

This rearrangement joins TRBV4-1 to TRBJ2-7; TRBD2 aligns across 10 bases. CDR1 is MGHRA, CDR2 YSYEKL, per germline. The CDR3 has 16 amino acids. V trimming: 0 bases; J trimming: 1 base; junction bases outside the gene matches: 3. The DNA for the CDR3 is TGCGCCAGCAGCCAAGATCCACTAGCGGGGTCCTACGAGCAGTACTTC. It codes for CASSQDPLAGSYEQYF.